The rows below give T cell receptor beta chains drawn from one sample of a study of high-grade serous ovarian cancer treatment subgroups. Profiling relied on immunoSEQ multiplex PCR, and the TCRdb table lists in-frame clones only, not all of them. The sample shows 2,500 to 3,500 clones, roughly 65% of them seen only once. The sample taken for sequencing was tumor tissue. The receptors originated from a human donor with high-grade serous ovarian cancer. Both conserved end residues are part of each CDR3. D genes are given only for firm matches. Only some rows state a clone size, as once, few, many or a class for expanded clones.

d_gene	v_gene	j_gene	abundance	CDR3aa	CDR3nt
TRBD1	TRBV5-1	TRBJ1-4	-	CASSLTGQGTNEKLFF	TGCGCCAGCAGCTTGACGGGACAGGGGACTAATGAAAAACTGTTTTTT
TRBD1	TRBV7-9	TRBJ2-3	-	CASTPGQGAHTQYF	TGTGCCAGCACTCCAGGACAGGGGGCTCATACGCAGTATTTT
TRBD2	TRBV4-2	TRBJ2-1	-	CASSQDRTSGYNEQFF	TGTGCCAGCAGCCAAGATCGGACTAGCGGTTACAATGAGCAGTTCTTC
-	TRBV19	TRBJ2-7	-	CASSIGGGVSSYEQYF	TGTGCCAGTAGTATAGGGGGGGGCGTTTCCTCCTACGAGCAGTACTTC
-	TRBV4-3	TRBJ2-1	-	CASSRWGTFSYNEQFF	TGCGCCAGCAGCCGATGGGGGACTTTTTCTTACAATGAGCAGTTCTTC
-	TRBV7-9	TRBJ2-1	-	CASSFDNEQFF	TGTGCCAGCAGCTTTGACAATGAGCAGTTCTTC
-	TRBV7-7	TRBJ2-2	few	CASSRLPPGTGELFF	TGTGCTAGCAGCAGGTTACCTCCGGGGACCGGGGAGCTGTTTTTT
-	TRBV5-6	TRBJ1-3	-	CASSLIASGNTIYF	TGTGCCAGCAGCTTGATAGCTTCTGGAAACACCATATATTTT
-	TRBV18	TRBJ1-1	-	CASSPTAGTLEAFF	TGTGCCAGCTCACCAACTGCCGGGACCCTTGAAGCTTTCTTT
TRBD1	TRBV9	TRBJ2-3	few	CASSVDWGQGTDTQYF	TGTGCCAGCAGCGTAGACTGGGGACAGGGCACAGATACGCAGTATTTT
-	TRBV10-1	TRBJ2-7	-	CASRDRLGQYF	TGCGCCAGCAGAGACAGGCTGGGGCAGTACTTC
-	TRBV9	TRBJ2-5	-	CASSPPWGEETQYF	TGTGCCAGCAGCCCACCCTGGGGCGAAGAGACCCAGTACTTC
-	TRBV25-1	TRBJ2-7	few	CASSVGAEQYF	TGTGCCAGCAGTGTCGGGGCCGAGCAGTACTTC
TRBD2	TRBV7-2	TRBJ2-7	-	CASSPGRAYEQYF	TGTGCCAGCAGCCCTGGGAGGGCCTACGAGCAGTACTTC
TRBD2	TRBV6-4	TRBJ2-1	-	CASSPEAGGRNEQFF	TGTGCCAGCAGCCCCGAAGCGGGAGGTAGGAATGAGCAGTTCTTC
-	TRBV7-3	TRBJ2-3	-	CASSISGQSTDTQYF	TGTGCCAGCAGCATCTCGGGACAAAGCACAGATACGCAGTATTTT
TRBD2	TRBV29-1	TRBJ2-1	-	CSSAGGPGNEQFF	TGCAGCTCCGCGGGAGGGCCTGGGAATGAGCAGTTCTTC
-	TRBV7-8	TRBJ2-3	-	CASSLDPGRTDTQYF	TGTGCCAGCAGCTTAGACCCCGGCAGGACAGATACGCAGTATTTT
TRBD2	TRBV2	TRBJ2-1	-	CASSAVAGDNEQFF	TGTGCCAGCAGTGCGGTAGCGGGGGACAATGAGCAGTTCTTC
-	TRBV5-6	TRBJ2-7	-	CASRGFTLDEQYF	TGTGCCAGCAGAGGGTTCACCCTCGACGAGCAGTACTTC
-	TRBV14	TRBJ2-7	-	CASSQGRASYEQYF	TGTGCCAGCAGCCAAGGGCGGGCTTCCTACGAGCAGTACTTC
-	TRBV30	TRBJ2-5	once	CAWSVLGAETQYF	TGTGCCTGGAGTGTCCTAGGTGCAGAGACCCAGTACTTC
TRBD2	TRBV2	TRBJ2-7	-	CASSKLASSYEQYF	TGTGCCAGCAGTAAACTAGCGAGCTCCTACGAGCAGTACTTC
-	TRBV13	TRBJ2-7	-	CASTQRLSSYEQYF	TGTGCCAGCACTCAGCGGTTGAGCTCCTACGAGCAGTACTTC
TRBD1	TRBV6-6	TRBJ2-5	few	CASSYYRTSGGETQYF	TGTGCCAGCAGTTACTACAGAACCTCAGGGGGAGAGACCCAGTACTTC
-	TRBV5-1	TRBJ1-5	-	CASSLSGATSNQPQHF	TGCGCCAGCAGCTTGTCAGGGGCGACTAGCAATCAGCCCCAGCATTTT
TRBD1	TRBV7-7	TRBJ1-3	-	CASSSDRASGNTIYF	TGTGCTAGCAGCTCGGACAGGGCCTCTGGAAACACCATATATTTT
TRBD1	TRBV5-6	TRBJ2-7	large	CASSLTGLYEQYF	TGTGCCAGCAGCCTGACAGGGCTCTACGAGCAGTACTTC